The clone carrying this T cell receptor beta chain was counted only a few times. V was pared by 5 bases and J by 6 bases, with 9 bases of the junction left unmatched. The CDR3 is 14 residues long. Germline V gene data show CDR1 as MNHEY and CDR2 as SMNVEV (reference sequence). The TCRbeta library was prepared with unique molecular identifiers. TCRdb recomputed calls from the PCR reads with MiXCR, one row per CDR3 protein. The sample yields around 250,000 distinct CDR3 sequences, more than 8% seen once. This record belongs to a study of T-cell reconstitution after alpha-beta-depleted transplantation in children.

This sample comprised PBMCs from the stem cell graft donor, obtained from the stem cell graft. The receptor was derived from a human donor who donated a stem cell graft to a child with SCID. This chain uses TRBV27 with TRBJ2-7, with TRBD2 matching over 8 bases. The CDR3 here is CASSPFGGGFEQYF. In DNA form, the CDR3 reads TGTGCCAGCAGTCCTTTCGGCGGGGGGTTCGAGCAGTACTTC.